This T cell receptor beta chain was documented in a study of cytomegalovirus exposure and HLA in healthy donors. The CDR3 has 15 residues. V shed 5 bases and J 4 bases; nucleotides not matched to a gene: 7. CDR1 is WSHSY and CDR2 is SAAADI in the germline V gene. The PCR made use of 60 Vbeta and 13 Jbeta primers. The assay was immunoSEQ multiplex PCR, and TCRdb's table has in-frame clones only and misses some. The data hold roughly 180,000 clones, with over 75% observed a single time. With respect to this clone: Its specificity is unknown.

The study's findings and limits: As a later analysis showed, a missense DCLRE1C variant was linked to trimming of TCR beta V- and J-genes. Fewer N-insertions (relative to the 666-donor mean) were reportedly seen in an Asian-associated ancestry cluster in a later analysis.

The sequencing input was PBMCs. The sequence was collected from a woman in her thirties in good health and CMV-seronegative. The chain uses TRBV10-2 and TRBJ1-5, with 8 bases matching TRBD1. CDR3 in amino acids: CASSSGQVINQPQHF. DNA for the CDR3: TGCGCCAGCAGTTCGGGACAGGTAATAAATCAGCCCCAGCATTTT.